Shown below are 6 T cell receptor beta chains from a single sample sequenced in a study of identical twins (dated by TCRdb to 2015 to 2016). Library prep was done by 5' RACE. Sequencing was carried out with an Illumina HiSeq 2000. The public reads were reprocessed in TCRdb via fastp at Q25 and MiXCR, keeping in-frame beta chains. Each CDR3 protein appears once, grouped with its most common genes and DNA. In all, the sample holds some 1,700,000 distinct CDR3 sequences, and about 32% of those were seen once. Together, the top ten hold more than 0.25% of the sample. Sequencing used cord blood. These receptors came from a newborn girl in good health.

This clonotype turned up a few times. The germline gene is not matched at one end of the junction; a read error may be the cause. CDR3 sequence: CPSSQGRTGSYEQYF. Here the CDR3 DNA reads TGTCCCAGCAGCCAAGGCAGGACAGGGTCCTACGAGCAGTACTTC. The chain joins TRBV4-2 to TRBJ2-7, with 8 positions matching TRBD1. The CDR3 consists of 15 residues. Germline lookup yields CDR1 LGHNA and CDR2 YNFKEQ.

This clonotype came up a few times. V usage is TRBV7-2 and J usage is TRBJ2-7; 12 bases agree with TRBD2. V was pared by 2 bases and J by 2 bases, with 10 bases of the junction left unmatched. The CDR3 loop spans 18 amino acids. The germline CDR1 and CDR2 sequences are SGHTA and FQGNSA. The CDR3 is CASSLFPTSGGPTYEQYF. CDR3 in DNA: TGTGCCAGCAGCTTATTCCCGACTAGCGGGGGCCCTACCTACGAGCAGTACTTC.

This clonotype turned up a few times. The rearrangement uses TRBV4-1 and TRBJ1-2; the D is unclear. The CDR3 has 17 amino acids. Germline lookup yields CDR1 MGHRA and CDR2 YSYEKL. Trimming removed 6 bases at V and 0 bases at J, with 20 bases between. The CDR3 sequence is CASSLGGAGPANYGYTF. In DNA form, the CDR3 reads TGCGCCAGCAGTCTCGGAGGAGCAGGACCGGCTAACTATGGCTACACCTTC.

This clonotype was observed many times. J is TRBJ2-4 and V is TRBV20-1; tentatively, D is TRBD1 (6 bases). Germline V gives CDR1 DFQATT, CDR2 SNEGSKA (reference sequence). Trimming removed 6 bases from V and 2 bases from J, with 14 bases in between. The length of the CDR3 is 14 residues. CDR3 sequence reads: CSADRSLSKNIQYF. DNA of the CDR3: TGCAGTGCAGACAGGTCCCTTTCCAAAAACATTCAGTACTTC.

V and J are TRBV12-3 or TRBV12-4 and TRBJ1-2; D is uncertain. The CDR3 covers 10 residues. Trimming left V 8 bases short and J 7 bases short, with 8 bases between. CDR3 sequence reads: CASLSPGYTF. As DNA, the CDR3 is TGTGCCAGCCTTTCCCCTGGCTACACCTTC.

This chain links TRBV20-1 with TRBJ1-1, with a tentative D call TRBD1 (5 bases). This CDR3 contains 13 residues. Per germline, CDR1 DFQATT and CDR2 SNEGSKA (reference sequence). Trimming removed 3 bases at V and 1 base at J, with 9 bases between. In DNA, the CDR3 is TGCAGTGCTAGCCCCACAGGGAACACTGAAGCTTTCTTT. Translating it yields CSASPTGNTEAFF.